This T cell receptor beta chain was profiled in a study of cytomegalovirus exposure and HLA in healthy donors. V lost 0 bases and J lost 1, with 11 bases in between. The CDR3 runs 16 residues. Germline V lookup: CDR1 SGHRS, CDR2 YFSETQ. Remarks on this clone: Its matching antigen is unknown.

Clones were read by immunoSEQ multiplex PCR, and TCRdb kept only the in-frame ones, dropping some. Of 130,000 to 150,000 clones in the sample, around 85% were seen once. Findings of the study overall: The study recorded 150 to 200 TCR beta chains that were cytomegalovirus-associated. Rare TCR sequences predominated, though certain public TCRs were found in many donors. A subsequent analysis found that TCR clusters from the first cohort also tended to co-occur in the roughly 120 validation repertoires, with approximately 94% of cluster scores above 0. In vitro testing confirmed three CMV-associated chains as specific for CMV antigens.

This receptor was taken from a man in his late teens or twenties in good health and CMV-seronegative. Sequencing was performed on PBMCs. The chain is built from TRBV5-1 and TRBJ2-1; D not certain. This chain's CDR3 is CASSLVASLSYNEQFF. The CDR3 region has the DNA TGCGCCAGCAGCTTGGTCGCGTCATTGTCCTACAATGAGCAGTTCTTC.